This TCR beta chain was obtained from a study of shared clonotypes between healthy human individuals (dated by TCRdb to about 2020). Regarding the complete study: The cohort included a few men and a couple of women between 18 and 49 years of age. Leukapheresis yielded between about 0.9 and 9 billion PBMCs per donor. To increase sequencing depth and limit assay-specific biases, TCR repertoire library preparation and sequencing were carried out by different laboratories using diverse techniques. For each donor, three plates each were used for CD4 naive and CD4 memory, two plates were used for CD8 naive, and one plate was used for CD8 memory. To estimate repertoire size and how much clonotypes are shared between individuals, the study performed deep sequencing of blood TCR repertoires from 4 to 6 healthy adults.

Notes on this clone: The clone's antigen remains unknown. Base quality data are lacking; no much larger clone is found one base away. Other DNA sequences in this specimen translate into the identical CDR3.

The CDR3 starts with the cysteine, ends with the phenylalanine, and has 13 residues. The retained sequence is limited to the CDR3, 39 bases, with the frame set at the first base. Deletion took 2 bases off V and 4 bases off J, with a span of 6 bases between the germline ends. The germline V gene supplies CDR1 KGHSH and CDR2 LQKENI. TCR CDR3 regions were amplified from genomic DNA by multiplex PCR using the deep immunoSEQ assay. Genomic DNA extracted from each cell subset was distributed evenly over all wells of several immunoSEQ 96-well plates, and each plate served as one replicate. For sorted subsets, approximately 210 ng of genomic DNA, equivalent to 25,000 to 35,000 T cell genomes, went into each replicate PCR. The purified libraries were quantified using a Qubit 3.0 fluorometer, sized with a Bioanalyzer 2100, and then quantified again using the KAPA Library Quantification kit. A separate single-read 150-cycle Illumina NextSeq 550 flow cell was used to sequence each immunoSEQ 96-well plate. The original pipeline was this. Because the immunoSEQ output included only junctional sequences and no quality scores, the filtering could not be the same as the filtering used for full-length reads. To assign V/J genes and CDR3, sequences were annotated against IMGT germline references using PyIR, a Python wrapper for IgBLAST v1.9. Reads were filtered out if the reads had weak V/J assignments (E-value above 1e-6), no CDR3, stop codons, out-of-frame junctions, or ambiguous translated residues. V3J clonotypes were defined by identical inferred V gene, J gene, and CDR3 amino acid sequence. The percentage overlap between two repertoires was calculated by dividing the number of shared unique clonotypes by the size of the smaller repertoire. RTK rarefaction, the Chao1 estimator, and Recon v2.1 estimates of unobserved clonotypes were used to assess repertoire richness. For all TCRbeta clonotypes obtained by the gDNA method from a handful of donors, generation probabilities were computed with OLGA. TCRdb stores this immuneACCESS table with in-frame sequences only. Part of the clones is absent; in the studies checked, under half of the shortfall reflects unresolved V genes, and no reason is known for the rest. V and J calls and clone size are those listed in that table; D and trimming were worked out from the DNA. In this sample the table shows about a million clones, 70% to 80% of which occur a single time. The ten largest clones add up to roughly 0.83% of the sample.

General study outcomes and caveats: Across a few donors, roughly 5% of naive CD4, 3.5% of naive CD8, 2.3% of memory CD4, and approximately 0.4% of memory CD8 clonotypes were shared. Compared with non-shared clonotypes, the clonotypes found in all four sorted-subset donors had higher generation probabilities. Based on pairwise subsampling, the degree of clonotype sharing among donors was expected to be affected by sequencing depth. The genetic and exposure-history diversity represented was limited by the small number of donors. Only blood was sampled, and tissue TCR repertoires likely differ from those in blood. Even with the large sequencing depth, rarefaction of the sorted-subset datasets indicated that sequencing was incomplete. Larger estimated clonotype richness was generally found for naive subsets than for memory subsets.

The donors were healthy, HIV-negative adults with no recently reported acute infections or vaccinations. All donors were Caucasian adults living in Nashville, Tennessee, USA. Magnetic negative selection was used to enrich CD4+ T cells, after which naive cells were positively selected on CD45RA and the negative fraction became the memory subset. After blood collection by leukapheresis, PBMCs were isolated using Ficoll-Histopaque density gradient centrifugation and then cryopreserved in the vapor phase of liquid nitrogen. Analytical flow cytometry was used to check the purity and quantity of each magnetically sorted T cell population. Genomic DNA was isolated from every sorted fraction and measured by UV absorbance on a Nanodrop 2000c.

This clonotype was obtained from a man in his late teens or twenties in good health. Some clones in this sample may be carry-over from other donors' samples. The sequence joins TRBV18 to TRBJ2-1; the D gene is perhaps TRBD1 or TRBD2, each of them matching over 5 bases. The sample consisted of memory CD4+ T cells from PBMCs. Reading the label with the study, this specimen's cell subset or site is: CD45RA-negative fraction. The CDR3 reads as follows: CASSPEGYNEQFF. The bases read TGTGCCAGCTCACCAGAGGGGTACAATGAGCAGTTCTTC.